This T cell receptor beta chain was sequenced during a study of blood T cell repertoires in COVID-19 (dated by TCRdb to about 2020). Looking at the study overall: The collaborator samples originated in the United States, Italy and Spain and spanned the acute and convalescent phases of COVID-19. The samples were drawn from the first 160 participants of the ongoing ImmuneRACE study and from more than 1,000 subjects provided by 6 global collaborators. The material from the prospective study consisted of cDNA or gDNA derived from T cells, B-cell-depleted T cells, or PBMCs. HLA class I and class II types, where available, came from metadata supplied by the sample provider rather than from assay-based typing. A de-identified subject ID, COVID-19 status, age in years and sex were almost always included in the sample metadata. Deeply sampled blood TCRbeta repertoires from subjects exposed to, actively infected with, or recovered from COVID-19 were included in the dataset. The repertoires were released in a freely available public database meant as a resource for research on the immune response to SARS-CoV-2. What the research found in general, with its limitations: Clinical and demographic metadata were provided uncurated, with the amount varying by source and participant.

The germline V end is reduced by 3 bases and the J end by 5 bases; junction bases left unmatched: 6. The germline V gene (reference sequence) gives CDR1 as SGHNT and CDR2 as YYREEE. The CDR3 runs 15 amino acids, cysteine and phenylalanine included. Only the CDR3 part of the read is kept: 45 bases, read in frame from the first base. With respect to this clone: Its antigen target is currently unknown. No much larger clone is present one base from it, and per-base qualities are unavailable.

Participants in the prospective study were aged roughly 18 to 89 years, lived in under 30 United States geographic areas, and enrolled through a virtual design. In the prospective study, cohorts were assigned on the basis of participant-reported clinical history obtained from a screening survey and a study questionnaire. Exposed participants had been in contact with someone with a PCR-confirmed or clinician-diagnosed COVID-19 case within 2 weeks of study entry. Mobile phlebotomists in the prospective study collected whole blood, serum and a nasopharyngeal or oropharyngeal swab from every participant. Over an approximately 2-month period, participants in the prospective study had the option of providing additional blood draws and questionnaires. Before DNA extraction, blood samples from the prospective study were shipped at room temperature or frozen. TCRbeta CDR3 regions were amplified from genomic DNA by means of the immunoSEQ Assay, a bias-controlled multiplex PCR. The original pipeline was this. The number of nucleated cells in each sample was estimated by amplification of reference gene primers within the assay. To quantify the absolute abundance of each unique TCRbeta CDR3 rearrangement, sequence reads were collapsed and filtered. For each sample, productive Simpson clonality was calculated as the square root of Simpson's diversity index over productive rearrangements. Entries here come from immuneACCESS through TCRdb and include only in-frame sequences with V and J called. Some clones fail to appear in such tables; in the studies checked, an unresolved V gene covers under half of the shortfall, and the cause of the remainder is unknown. V, J and clone size are those of that table, while D and trimming were read from the DNA. Within this sample are hundreds of thousands of clones, with roughly 86% of them counted one time only. The ten largest account for 2.5% to 3.5% of the sample.

This TCR derives from a woman aged 45 to 65 who had been exposed to COVID-19. The sample comprised PBMCs or T cells enriched from blood (not recorded which). In this chain, TRBV5-4 is recombined with TRBJ2-1, with 9 central nucleotides matching TRBD1. CDR3 sequence: CASSWDRDGNNEQFF. The nucleotides read TGTGCCAGCAGCTGGGACAGGGATGGAAACAATGAGCAGTTCTTC. This CDR3, with the reference TRBV5-4 and TRBJ2-1 proteins standing in past its ends, gives the full variable domain ETGVTQSPTHLIKTRGQQVTLRCSSQSGHNTVSWYQQALGQGPQFIFQYYREEENGRGNFPPRFSGLQFPNYSSELNVNALELDDSALYLCASSWDRDGNNEQFFGPGTRLTVL.